This T cell receptor beta chain is drawn from a study of CXCR3-negative and CXCR3-positive naive CD8 T cells. Study findings and constraints: CXCR3-positive naive cells had TRB CDR3s that were more hydrophobic than CXCR3-negative naive cells had.

Preparation of TRB cDNA libraries relied on 5' RACE carrying UMI labels. TCRdb re-called the 5' RACE reads, yielding one record per CDR3 amino acid sequence without DNA. This sample's table reports approximately 59,000 distinct CDR3 sequences. Per germline, CDR1 MNHEY and CDR2 SVGEGT. The CDR3 totals 14 residues. Cells that were CD45RO-CCR7+CD27+CD95- constituted naive CD8+ T cells. Notes on this clonotype: Its antigen is not known.

This sequence joins TRBV6-2 or TRBV6-3 and TRBJ2-7; TCRdb names TRBD1, which stays unverified in the absence of DNA. The sequencing sample was made of naive CXCR3+ CD8+ T cells from blood. The subset: CD45RO-CCR7+CD27+CD95- naive CD8+ T cells expressing CXCR3 (TNR3+). The TCR was taken from a human donor in good health. Some clones in this sample may be carry-over from other donors' samples. The CDR3: CASDKDTNPYEQYF.